One T cell receptor beta chain is described in this entry. Its cognate antigen is unknown. This specimen belongs to a study of response to subunit inactivated influenza vaccine. Using its own MiXCR run on the RT-PCR reads, TCRdb lists one record per CDR3 protein. This table holds around 790,000 distinct CDR3 sequences, less than 25% found once. The trim removed 2 bases at V and 6 bases at J, leaving 11 bases unmatched. Germline CDR1 and CDR2: SGDLS and YYNGEE. The CDR3 spans 16 residues. The study's findings and limits: After each seasonal influenza vaccination, few new T cells are recruited, the authors suggested.

The source material was PBMCs from blood, sampled more than 4 days after vaccination. This clonotype was sampled from a man aged 50 or older who received an inactivated influenza vaccine. This chain links TRBV9 with TRBJ2-3; 8 nucleotides match TRBD1. This chain's CDR3 is CASSVTTGALRDTQYF. CDR3 nucleotides: TGTGCCAGCAGCGTGACGACAGGGGCATTACGGGATACGCAGTATTTT.